This T cell receptor beta chain derives from a study of identical twins. Study-level findings and limits: The models systematically underestimated how much out-of-frame TCR alpha was shared in monozygotic twins. Without tracking the same donors, conclusions rested on cross-sectional statistical analysis.

This clonotype was detected only once. Its antigen remains unidentified. Each CDR3 protein gets one entry after TCRdb re-called the 5' RACE reads with MiXCR. The data hold some 560,000 distinct CDR3 sequences, with approximately 9.6% observed a single time. Healthy Caucasians alone served as donors. These data were likewise used in another study, on yellow fever vaccine responses in identical twins. In that study: Twin vaccine T cell responses reportedly seemed partly convergent, partly personalized.

What was sequenced was PBMCs. This sequence originates from a woman aged 18 to 35 in good health.

CDR3 loop: CASSSTGGGYNEQFF. As DNA, the CDR3 is TGTGCCAGCAGCTCAACAGGGGGCGGGTACAATGAGCAGTTCTTC. The gene calls are TRBV6-2 or TRBV6-3 and TRBJ2-1, with 9 bases lining up with TRBD1. CDR1 and CDR2 (germline): MNHEY, SVGEGT. There are 15 residues in the CDR3. J lost 4 bases, V lost 6 bases, and 7 bases had no gene match.